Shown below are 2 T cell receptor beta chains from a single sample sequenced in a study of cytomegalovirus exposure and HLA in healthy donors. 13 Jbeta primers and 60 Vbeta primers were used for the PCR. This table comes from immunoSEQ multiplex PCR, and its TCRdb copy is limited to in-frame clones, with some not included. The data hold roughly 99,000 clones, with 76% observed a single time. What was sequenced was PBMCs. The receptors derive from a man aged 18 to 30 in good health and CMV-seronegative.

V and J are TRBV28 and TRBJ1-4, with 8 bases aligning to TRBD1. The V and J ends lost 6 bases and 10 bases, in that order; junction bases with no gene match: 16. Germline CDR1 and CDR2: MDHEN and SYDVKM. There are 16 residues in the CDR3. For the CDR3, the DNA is TGTGCCAGCAGGATGACAGGGGCGGTAGCTATGGGAAAACTGTTTTTT. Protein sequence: CASRMTGAVAMGKLFF.

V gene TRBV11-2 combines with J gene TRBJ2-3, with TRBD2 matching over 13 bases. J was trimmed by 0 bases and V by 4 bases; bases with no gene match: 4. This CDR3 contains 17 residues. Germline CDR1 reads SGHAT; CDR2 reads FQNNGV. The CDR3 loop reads CASSSRTSGGSTDTQYF. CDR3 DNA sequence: TGTGCCAGCAGCTCGAGGACTAGCGGGGGTAGCACAGATACGCAGTATTTT.